The 29 T cell receptor beta chains below were found in one sample sequenced in a study of spatial heterogeneity in lung cancer (dated by TCRdb to about 2019). Sample time point, as interpreted from the label and publication: sample taken at primary tumor resection. Without any cell sorting, TCR sequencing was performed on whole RNA extracted either from tumor and nontumor lung tissue or from cryopreserved PBMC samples. Library method: 5' RACE. Sequencing instrument: NextSeq 500. The raw public reads went through TCRdb reprocessing: fastp at Q25, MiXCR clone calling, in-frame beta chains kept. Duplicate CDR3 protein sequences are folded into a single record with the most common DNA and genes. Counted in this sample were some 50,000 distinct CDR3 sequences; about 7.6% of them appeared once. About 13% of the sample rests with the top ten. The source material was PBMCs, sampled at surgery. The receptors originated from a female donor with early-stage non-small cell lung cancer.

This clonotype has more than one count but fewer than ten. The gene calls are TRBV2 and TRBJ2-4; D not certain. V dropped 5 bases and J dropped 10 bases, with 9 bases sitting between them. Germline values: CDR1 SNHLY, CDR2 FYNNEI. This CDR3 contains 11 residues. The CDR3 DNA reads as TGTGCCAGCAGTCCTTTACCTATTCAGTACTTC. Its protein product is CASSPLPIQYF.

This clonotype was found a few times. The CDR3 DNA reads as TGTGCCAGCTCGGGTGGTTATGGGACAGCAAATTCACCCCTCCACTTT. Protein: CASSGGYGTANSPLHF. The chain employs TRBV7-2 and TRBJ1-6; 7 bases fit TRBD1. Trimming at V came to 8 bases and at J to 7 bases, leaving 14 bases not matched to a gene. Per the germline V gene, CDR1 is SGHTA and CDR2 is FQGNSA. The CDR3 spans 16 residues.

This clonotype was observed a few times. The chain couples TRBV7-2 to TRBJ2-1; no firm D call. Germline lookup yields CDR1 SGHTA and CDR2 FQGNSA. The CDR3 totals 13 residues. Between the trimmed V and J ends, which lost 0 bases and 7 bases, there was a span of 7 bases. The CDR3 coding sequence is TGTGCCAGCAGCTTAGCTACGAGGAATGAGCAGTTCTTC. Its protein product is CASSLATRNEQFF.

This clonotype was found a few times. The rearrangement uses TRBV4-1 and TRBJ2-7; TRBD1 is a possible D gene (5 bases). V was clipped by 3 bases and J by 6 bases, with 12 bases between them. Germline V gene lookup returns CDR1 MGHRA and CDR2 YSYEKL. CDR3 length: 13 residues. CDR3 bases: TGCGCCAGCAGCCACCTAACAGGTCGCGAGCAGTACTTC. Amino acid sequence: CASSHLTGREQYF.

This clonotype has only a few counts. J is TRBJ2-2 and V is TRBV6-1, with D perhaps TRBD1 (6 bases). The CDR3 loop spans 16 amino acids. From germline, CDR1 is MNHNS and CDR2 SASEGT. Trimming took 5 bases from V and 1 from J, leaving 14 bases between them. CDR3 sequence (DNA): TGTGCCAGCAGTTTGACAGGCCGTCGGAACACCGGGGAGCTGTTTTTT. Translation: CASSLTGRRNTGELFF.

This clonotype was picked up many times. This chain connects TRBV7-2 to TRBJ2-3, with 7 bases matching TRBD2. The germline gives CDR1 SGHTA, CDR2 FQGNSA. Germline trimming cut 5 bases from V and 6 bases from J; bases unmatched to any gene: 5. The CDR3 is 13 amino acids. This CDR3 reads CASSTRRGDTQYF. The DNA for the CDR3 is TGTGCCAGCAGCACTCGGCGGGGGGATACGCAGTATTTT.

The chain uses TRBV30 and TRBJ2-5, with 11 bases identical to TRBD2. The CDR3 runs to 14 residues. CDR1 is GTSNPN and CDR2 is SVGIG in the germline V gene (reference sequence). Trimming took 0 bases from V and 5 from J; bases not matched to a gene: 2. In nucleotides, the CDR3 is TGTGCCTGGAGTGTTAGCGGGGGGGAGGAGACCCAGTACTTC. Translated, it gives CAWSVSGGEETQYF. Using reference TRBV30 and TRBJ2-5 for the parts outside the CDR3, the full variable domain is SQTIHQWPATLVQPVGSPLSLECTVEGTSNPNLYWYRQAAGRGLQLLFYSVGIGQISSEVPQNLSASRPQDRQFILSSKKLLLSDSGFYLCAWSVSGGEETQYFGPGTRLLVL.

This clonotype has just a few counts. The chain combines TRBV9 with TRBJ1-2, with 7 bases fitting TRBD1. CDR1 SGDLS and CDR2 YYNGEE come from the germline V gene. V shed 0 bases, J shed 1 base, and the junction held 6 bases outside the gene matches. The CDR3 is 16 residues long. CDR3 residues: CASSVEGTAINYGYTF. The CDR3 DNA follows: TGTGCCAGCAGCGTAGAAGGGACAGCGATTAACTATGGCTACACCTTC. The whole variable domain, filled in from reference TRBV9 and TRBJ1-2, reads DSGVTQTPKHLITATGQRVTLRCSPRSGDLSVYWYQQSLDQGLQFLIQYYNGEERAKGNILERFSAQQFPDLHSELNLSSLELGDSALYFCASSVEGTAINYGYTFGSGTRLTVV.

This clonotype was seen many times. The rearrangement uses TRBV6-5 and TRBJ1-1; 8 bases align to TRBD1. Losses at the gene ends were 5 bases for V and 2 bases for J; bases not matched to a gene: 10. The germline V gene encodes CDR1 MNHEY and CDR2 SVGAGI. The CDR3 extends over 16 amino acids. In DNA form, the CDR3 reads TGTGCCAGCAGTCCAGACAGGGGAAACGGAAACACTGAAGCTTTCTTT. Protein: CASSPDRGNGNTEAFF.

This clonotype has at least ten counts. This chain uses TRBV12-3 or TRBV12-4 with TRBJ1-2; 8 bases match TRBD1. V was pared by 3 bases and J by 2 bases, with 11 bases of the junction left unmatched. This CDR3 contains 17 residues. The CDR3 here is CASSLEAGGAGNYGYTF. The CDR3 DNA reads as TGTGCCAGCAGTTTGGAGGCAGGGGGCGCAGGGAACTATGGCTACACCTTC.

The V gene is TRBV6-2 or TRBV6-3, the J gene TRBJ1-2; D call uncertain. Germline assignment: CDR1 MNHEY and CDR2 SVGEGT. V lost 5 bases and J lost 2, with 18 bases in between. This CDR3 is 16 amino acids long. CDR3 DNA: TGTGCCAGCAGTAAAGGTGGTGGGAACTTCAACTATGGCTACACCTTC. Its translation is CASSKGGGNFNYGYTF.

This clonotype was seen a few times. The V and J genes are TRBV30 and TRBJ2-2; TRBD2 aligns across 8 bases. The germline gives CDR1 GTSNPN, CDR2 SVGIG (reference sequence). The J segment lost 0 bases and the V segment lost 7 bases, leaving 7 bases of the junction unmatched. The CDR3 consists of 15 residues. Written as DNA, the CDR3 is TGTGCCTTCTCACGGGGGGGCACGAACACCGGGGAGCTGTTTTTT. It translates to CAFSRGGTNTGELFF.

This clonotype was found many times. The chain has TRBV19 and TRBJ2-7; 7 nucleotides agree with TRBD1. J gave up 1 base and V 6 bases, and 6 bases lay outside the gene matches. The CDR3 extends over 14 amino acids. Per the germline V gene, CDR1 is LNHDA and CDR2 is SQIVND (reference sequence). The CDR3 protein is CASRAGTASYEQYF. CDR3 nucleotides: TGTGCCAGTAGGGCAGGGACAGCATCCTACGAGCAGTACTTC. The full variable domain, rest sourced from reference TRBV19 and TRBJ2-7, is DGGITQSPKYLFRKEGQNVTLSCEQNLNHDAMYWYRQDPGQGLRLIYYSQIVNDFQKGDIAEGYSVSREKKESFPLTVTSAQKNPTAFYLCASRAGTASYEQYFGPGTRLTVT.

This clonotype is medium-sized by share. The chain couples TRBV10-2 to TRBJ2-7; 8 bases agree with TRBD2. The CDR3 covers 15 residues. V was pared by 3 bases and J by 2 bases, with 6 bases of the junction left unmatched. Germline CDR1 is WSHSY and CDR2 is SAAADI. Written as DNA, the CDR3 is TGCGCCAGCAGTGAACCGGGGGGGCCACCCTACGAGCAGTACTTC. Protein: CASSEPGGPPYEQYF.

In DNA form, the CDR3 reads TGTGCCAGCAGTCTGACAGGGGCCTCCTACGAGCAGTACTTC. Translation: CASSLTGASYEQYF. The J gene is TRBJ2-7, the V gene TRBV6-1; 8 nucleotides align to TRBD1. The V gene end was trimmed by 5 bases and the J gene end by 0 bases; junction bases not matched to a gene: 3. Germline CDR1 MNHNS, CDR2 SASEGT. There are 14 residues in the CDR3.

There are a few counts of this clonotype. The rearrangement joins TRBV6-6 to TRBJ2-7; a weak D match, TRBD2 (7 bases). CDR1 and CDR2 from the germline V gene are MNHNY and SVGAGI (reference sequence). The ends were cut back, 5 bases at V and 2 bases at J, with 19 bases in the middle. The CDR3 covers 16 residues. In DNA form, the CDR3 reads TGTGCCAGCAGTCTTGACCCCGGGGGGCTCCCCTACGAGCAGTACTTC. It yields the protein CASSLDPGGLPYEQYF.

This clonotype was counted a few times. The rearrangement uses TRBV7-8 and TRBJ2-3; TRBD2 agrees at 9 bases. Germline V CDR1 and CDR2: SGHVS, FQNEAQ. The CDR3 is 15 residues long. With 4 bases clipped from V and 11 bases from J, the junction kept 13 bases outside the gene matches. The CDR3 region has the DNA TGTGCCAGCAGCTCTCACCCCGGTGCGGGGGGGGTGCAGTATTTT. Its protein is CASSSHPGAGGVQYF.

This clonotype has only a few counts. This rearrangement joins TRBV12-3 or TRBV12-4 to TRBJ2-1, with TRBD2 as a possible D gene (5 bases). The CDR3 spans 15 residues. Between the trimmed V and J ends, which lost 5 bases and 3 bases, there was a span of 14 bases. The CDR3 sequence: CASSPRGSFYNEQFF. For the CDR3, the DNA is TGTGCCAGCAGTCCTCGCGGGTCCTTCTACAATGAGCAGTTCTTC.

This clonotype showed up many times. This chain connects TRBV7-2 to TRBJ2-4; no firm D call. The CDR3 extends over 14 amino acids. The ends were cut back, 0 bases at V and 8 bases at J, with 11 bases in the middle. Per germline, CDR1 SGHTA and CDR2 FQGNSA. CDR3 DNA: TGTGCCAGCAGCTTAGCGCGGTTTGAAGACATTCAGTACTTC. Amino acid sequence: CASSLARFEDIQYF.

Only a few counts were recorded for this clonotype. V gene TRBV20-1 combines with J gene TRBJ2-1, with 7 nucleotides matching TRBD2. CDR3 length: 15 amino acids. The trim removed 3 bases at V and 0 bases at J, leaving 5 bases unmatched. Germline assignment: CDR1 DFQATT and CDR2 SNEGSKA (reference sequence). This chain's CDR3 is CSASDGGSSYNEQFF. The CDR3 DNA sequence: TGCAGTGCTAGCGACGGCGGGAGCTCCTACAATGAGCAGTTCTTC.

This clonotype appeared many times. The chain's CDR3 is CASTRVDSPIGLSGANVLTF. CDR3 bases: TGTGCCAGCACCCGGGTGGACAGCCCTATAGGTCTCTCTGGGGCCAACGTCCTGACTTTC. The chain joins TRBV2 to TRBJ2-6; D might be TRBD1 (6 bases). Trimming shortened V by 7 bases and J by 0 bases, and 25 bases separated the two germline ends. Germline assignment: CDR1 SNHLY and CDR2 FYNNEI. The CDR3 contains 20 residues.

This clonotype has a count of ten or more. The chain couples TRBV11-2 to TRBJ2-3, with a tentative D call TRBD2 (5 bases). Germline CDR1 is SGHAT and CDR2 is FQNNGV. The CDR3 runs to 15 residues. V was pared by 1 base and J by 1 base, with 9 bases between. CDR3 DNA sequence: TGTGCCAGCAGCTTAGGGCTAGCCCGCACAGATACGCAGTATTTT. The encoded protein is CASSLGLARTDTQYF.

This clonotype showed up just a few times. In nucleotides, the CDR3 is TGTGCCAGCAGGGGGAGGGGTACAGGCGGCACAGATACGCAGTATTTT. It specifies CASRGRGTGGTDTQYF. V is TRBV6-2 or TRBV6-3 and J is TRBJ2-3; 7 positions match TRBD2. Trimming took 6 bases from V and 1 from J; bases not matched to a gene: 10. The CDR3 length is 16 residues. From germline, CDR1 is MNHEY and CDR2 SVGEGT.

This clonotype has a count of ten or more. The rearrangement uses TRBV20-1 and TRBJ2-3; no firm D call. The CDR3 is made up of 16 amino acids. Germline values: CDR1 DFQATT, CDR2 SNEGSKA (reference sequence). Trimming removed 2 bases from V and 0 bases from J, with 15 bases in between. CDR3 sequence: CSARSSSTYSTDTQYF. CDR3 DNA: TGCAGTGCTAGAAGTTCAAGCACATATAGCACAGATACGCAGTATTTT.

The V and J genes are TRBV2 and TRBJ2-2, with D tentatively TRBD2 (6 bases). The V gene lost 11 bases and the J gene lost 0 bases, with 13 bases spanning the gap. CDR3 length equals 14 residues. Germline assignment: CDR1 SNHLY and CDR2 FYNNEI. The CDR3 DNA reads TGTGCCGGCGCGGGGTGTACGAACACCGGGGAGCTGTTTTTT. This translates into CAGAGCTNTGELFF.

This clonotype appeared many times. This chain uses TRBV27 with TRBJ2-5; 14 bases fit TRBD2. After removal of 4 bases from V and 3 bases from J, the junction contained 7 bases not matched to a gene. CDR1 is MNHEY, CDR2 SMNVEV, per germline (reference sequence). The CDR3 loop spans 17 amino acids. The CDR3 sequence is CASSSRTSGGREETQYF. The CDR3 nucleotides read TGTGCCAGCAGTTCTCGGACTAGCGGGGGGCGCGAAGAGACCCAGTACTTC.

This chain joins TRBV12-3 or TRBV12-4 and TRBJ2-3; a possible D gene is TRBD2 (5 bases). CDR3 length equals 15 residues. Trimming removed 3 bases from V and 5 bases from J, with 15 bases in between. In DNA form, the CDR3 reads TGTGCCAGCAGTTTGGCCGGGGTAGCACGAGATACGCAGTATTTT. It specifies CASSLAGVARDTQYF.

This clonotype has at least ten counts. V and J are TRBV4-2 and TRBJ1-4; D may be TRBD1 (6 bases). Germline V gene data show CDR1 as LGHNA and CDR2 as YNFKEQ. The CDR3 loop spans 15 amino acids. V lost 0 bases and J lost 8, with 13 bases in between. The CDR3, as DNA: TGTGCCAGCAGCCAAGATCAACAGGGTCACGAAAAACTGTTTTTT. Residues: CASSQDQQGHEKLFF.

This clonotype was counted only a few times. The V gene is TRBV20-1, the J gene TRBJ1-1, with a possible D match to TRBD1 (6 bases). The length of the CDR3 is 15 residues. V dropped 0 bases and J dropped 2 bases, with 13 bases sitting between them. Germline CDR1 is DFQATT and CDR2 is SNEGSKA (reference sequence). Here the CDR3 DNA reads TGCAGTGCTAGAGATCAGGGGTCTGGAAACACTGAAGCTTTCTTT. Translation gives CSARDQGSGNTEAFF.